A selection of T cell receptor beta chains follows, all from one sample in a study of CD8 T cells in Susac syndrome. TCRdb fed the immunoSEQ multiplex PCR reads into MiXCR, producing one record per CDR3 protein. This sample has more than 100,000 distinct CDR3 sequences, with 90% to 95% found just once. Input material: CD4+ T cells from PBMCs. Every receptor here comes from a human donor in good health. Both conserved end residues are part of each CDR3. A D gene is named only where the DNA matches it firmly. The size of a clone is reported for some rows only, either as once, few or many, or as a class for expanded clones.

DNA: TGTGCCAGCTCACCACGAGGAGGGGAGACCCAGTACTTC
CDR3: CASSPRGGETQYF
V: TRBV18
length: 13
D: NA
J: TRBJ2-5
size: NA

DNA: TGCGCCAGCAGCTGGCAGGCGGCTAGCTCCTACAATGAGCAGTTCTTC
CDR3: CASSWQAASSYNEQFF
V: TRBV5-1
length: 16
D: NA
J: TRBJ2-1
size: NA

DNA: TGTGCCAGCACCCACCAAGGGAACAGCTATAGCAATCAGCCCCAGCATTTT
CDR3: CASTHQGNSYSNQPQHF
V: TRBV12-3/TRBV12-4
length: 17
D: NA
J: TRBJ1-5
size: NA

DNA: TGTGCCAGCAGCCCAGGACAGAGACCTAAACAAGAGACCCAGTACTTC
CDR3: CASSPGQRPKQETQYF
V: TRBV3-1
length: 16
D: NA
J: TRBJ2-5
size: once

DNA: TGTGCCAGCAGTGATCCAGGGACCGGGGAGCTGTTTTTT
CDR3: CASSDPGTGELFF
V: TRBV2
length: 13
D: NA
J: TRBJ2-2
size: NA

DNA: TGTGCCAGCAGCCAGGGGCCTGTTCAAGAGACCCAGTACTTC
CDR3: CASSQGPVQETQYF
V: TRBV3-1
length: 14
D: NA
J: TRBJ2-5
size: NA

DNA: TGTGCCGGAAAGCCGGGCCCTCCCTCCGAGCAGTACTTC
CDR3: CAGKPGPPSEQYF
V: TRBV2
length: 13
D: NA
J: TRBJ2-7
size: NA

DNA: TGCAGCGTCTCACTATTTTCAGAAGAGACCCAGTACTTC
CDR3: CSVSLFSEETQYF
V: TRBV29-1
length: 13
D: NA
J: TRBJ2-5
size: NA

DNA: TGTGCCAGCTCACCACCGGGAAGGGGAGCTTTCTTT
CDR3: CASSPPGRGAFF
V: TRBV18
length: 12
D: NA
J: TRBJ1-1
size: NA

DNA: TGCGCCAGCAGCTTGGCAGGATCTATGCCTCAGCCCCAGCATTTT
CDR3: CASSLAGSMPQPQHF
V: TRBV5-1
length: 15
D: NA
J: TRBJ1-5
size: NA

DNA: TGCGCCAGCAGCCTAAACCCCTCAGGGGAGGCTGGCTACACCTTC
CDR3: CASSLNPSGEAGYTF
V: TRBV5-1
length: 15
D: NA
J: TRBJ1-2
size: NA

DNA: TGTGCCAGCAGTTTGGGGCAGGAGAGATTCGGGGAGCTGTTTTTT
CDR3: CASSLGQERFGELFF
V: TRBV27
length: 15
D: NA
J: TRBJ2-2
size: NA

DNA: TGTGCCAGCAGCTTTCCAGCTACAGGGAGGTTTTACGGGGAGCTGTTTTTT
CDR3: CASSFPATGRFYGELFF
V: TRBV11-2
length: 17
D: NA
J: TRBJ2-2
size: NA

DNA: TGTGCCAGCAGCCCGTTGGGGACAGGATCATACAATGAGCAGTTCTTC
CDR3: CASSPLGTGSYNEQFF
V: TRBV28
length: 16
D: TRBD1
J: TRBJ2-1
size: NA

DNA: TGTGCCAGCAGTTATTCCGATACAGGGCCCCACTATGGCTACACCTTC
CDR3: CASSYSDTGPHYGYTF
V: TRBV6-6
length: 16
D: NA
J: TRBJ1-2
size: NA

DNA: TGCAGCATTGACTTCAACTATGGCTACACCTTC
CDR3: CSIDFNYGYTF
V: TRBV29-1
length: 11
D: NA
J: TRBJ1-2
size: NA

DNA: TGCGCCAGCAGCGTGCTGGACAGGGCCCTGACTGAAGCTTTCTTT
CDR3: CASSVLDRALTEAFF
V: TRBV5-1
length: 15
D: TRBD1
J: TRBJ1-1
size: NA

DNA: TGTGCCAGTAGTATAAAAAGGGACAGGGCGGCGCAGTACTTC
CDR3: CASSIKRDRAAQYF
V: TRBV19
length: 14
D: TRBD1
J: TRBJ2-7
size: NA

DNA: TGTGCCAGCAGTCGGGACTACCCAGCGAACACCGGGGAGCTGTTTTTT
CDR3: CASSRDYPANTGELFF
V: TRBV2
length: 16
D: TRBD2
J: TRBJ2-2
size: NA

DNA: TGCGCCAGCAGCGACGGACGGTTCTACGAGCAGTACTTC
CDR3: CASSDGRFYEQYF
V: TRBV5-1
length: 13
D: NA
J: TRBJ2-7
size: NA

DNA: TGTGCCAGCAGCTGGGACAGCCCGAACACCGGGGAGCTGTTTTTT
CDR3: CASSWDSPNTGELFF
V: TRBV7-9
length: 15
D: TRBD1
J: TRBJ2-2
size: NA

DNA: TGTGCCAGCAGTCGACAGGGAGGAGGCAATCAGCCCCAGCATTTT
CDR3: CASSRQGGGNQPQHF
V: TRBV27
length: 15
D: TRBD1
J: TRBJ1-5
size: NA

DNA: TGTGCCAGTAGGTTACAGGGGGCGGAGACCCAGTACTTC
CDR3: CASRLQGAETQYF
V: TRBV19
length: 13
D: TRBD1
J: TRBJ2-5
size: once

DNA: TGTGCCAGCAGCTCCCTCGAGACGATGGGGACCCAGTACTTC
CDR3: CASSSLETMGTQYF
V: TRBV2
length: 14
D: NA
J: TRBJ2-5
size: NA

DNA: TGCAGTGCACCCAGGGTGGCAGGCTCCTACGAGCAGTACTTC
CDR3: CSAPRVAGSYEQYF
V: TRBV20-1
length: 14
D: NA
J: TRBJ2-7
size: NA

DNA: TGTGCCAGCAGCGTAGAGTCCTACTCCGGGAAGTTCTTC
CDR3: CASSVESYSGKFF
V: TRBV9
length: 13
D: NA
J: TRBJ2-1
size: NA

DNA: TGCGCCAGCAGCTTGGCCAGACTTGGAGCGACTAGGAGCTCCTACGAGCAGTACTTC
CDR3: CASSLARLGATRSSYEQYF
V: TRBV5-1
length: 19
D: NA
J: TRBJ2-7
size: once

DNA: TGTGCCAGCAGTTACCGGGACAGATGGCACGCTGAAGCTTTCTTT
CDR3: CASSYRDRWHAEAFF
V: TRBV6-5
length: 15
D: TRBD1
J: TRBJ1-1
size: NA

DNA: TGCGCCAGCAGCTTGATTAGCGGGAGGGCCGAGAATGAGCAGTTCTTC
CDR3: CASSLISGRAENEQFF
V: TRBV5-1
length: 16
D: TRBD2
J: TRBJ2-1
size: once

DNA: TGTGCCAGCAGTTTGCGGACAGGGGCCGCAGATACGCAGTATTTT
CDR3: CASSLRTGAADTQYF
V: TRBV27
length: 15
D: TRBD1
J: TRBJ2-3
size: NA

DNA: TGTGCCTGGAGTTCAGACGGGGGGGTGGCTCAGCCCCAGCATTTT
CDR3: CAWSSDGGVAQPQHF
V: TRBV30
length: 15
D: NA
J: TRBJ1-5
size: NA

DNA: TGCGCCAGCAGCCCCCCGAGTACAAGGACAGATACGCAGTATTTT
CDR3: CASSPPSTRTDTQYF
V: TRBV5-1
length: 15
D: NA
J: TRBJ2-3
size: NA

DNA: TGTGCCAGCAGTCGCCGCGGGCCGTACGAGCAGTACTTC
CDR3: CASSRRGPYEQYF
V: TRBV28
length: 13
D: NA
J: TRBJ2-7
size: few

DNA: TGTGCCAGCAGGCAGAACACAGATACGCAGTATTTT
CDR3: CASRQNTDTQYF
V: TRBV7-2
length: 12
D: NA
J: TRBJ2-3
size: NA

DNA: TGTGCCAGCAGCTCCACAGGGAGCCCGTCGAACGAGCAGTACTTC
CDR3: CASSSTGSPSNEQYF
V: TRBV7-9
length: 15
D: NA
J: TRBJ2-7
size: NA

DNA: TGTGCCAGCAGCTCACACGGACAGTCCTCTGGGGCCAACGTCCTGACTTTC
CDR3: CASSSHGQSSGANVLTF
V: TRBV7-2
length: 17
D: NA
J: TRBJ2-6
size: once

DNA: TGTGCCAGCAGCCAATCCCGGACAGGGCAAGAGACCCAGTACTTC
CDR3: CASSQSRTGQETQYF
V: TRBV3-1
length: 15
D: TRBD1
J: TRBJ2-5
size: NA

DNA: TGTGCCAGCAGCTCGACGACCGGGACTAGCGGGAGAACAGAGACCCAGTACTTC
CDR3: CASSSTTGTSGRTETQYF
V: TRBV7-6
length: 18
D: TRBD2
J: TRBJ2-5
size: once

DNA: TGTGCCAGCACCAGATGGGGAGATACGCAGTATTTT
CDR3: CASTRWGDTQYF
V: TRBV12-3/TRBV12-4
length: 12
D: NA
J: TRBJ2-3
size: once

DNA: TGCGCCAGCAGCCACGCGACCGGGACTCCTAGCTCCTACGAGCAGTACTTC
CDR3: CASSHATGTPSSYEQYF
V: TRBV4-1
length: 17
D: NA
J: TRBJ2-7
size: few

DNA: TGCAGCGTTGAACAGGGGACTCAAGAGACCCAGTACTTC
CDR3: CSVEQGTQETQYF
V: TRBV29-1
length: 13
D: NA
J: TRBJ2-5
size: NA

DNA: TGTGCCAGCAGTGTCTACGAGCAGTACTTC
CDR3: CASSVYEQYF
V: TRBV2
length: 10
D: NA
J: TRBJ2-7
size: NA

DNA: TGTGCCAGCATGACCAGCGGAGGGGTGGATGAGCAGTTCTTC
CDR3: CASMTSGGVDEQFF
V: TRBV12-3/TRBV12-4
length: 14
D: NA
J: TRBJ2-1
size: NA

DNA: TGCAGCGTTGTCCCACCAGTTGAGCAGTACTTC
CDR3: CSVVPPVEQYF
V: TRBV29-1
length: 11
D: NA
J: TRBJ2-7
size: NA

DNA: TGTGCCAGCAGCTTGGCGGGGCAGCATCAGCCCCAGCATTTT
CDR3: CASSLAGQHQPQHF
V: TRBV5-6
length: 14
D: NA
J: TRBJ1-5
size: NA